This is a list of T cell receptor beta chains from one sample in a study of T-cell reconstitution after alpha-beta-depleted transplantation in children. A single record per CDR3 protein comes from TCRdb applying MiXCR to the PCR reads. The sample has some 290,000 distinct CDR3 sequences; roughly 25% are singletons. The sample in question was PBMCs, mostly from graft donor cells, obtained 180 days after TCRalphabeta/CD19-depleted stem cell transplant. These receptors were taken from a male patient aged 10-17 years who had a stem cell transplant for acute lymphoblastic leukemia, so the T cells may come from the graft donor. Each CDR3 is given with its conserved first and last residue. D genes are given only for firm matches. The size entry is marked missing in some rows and otherwise reads once, few, many or a size class.

d_gene,j_gene,len,v_gene,abundance,CDR3aa,CDR3nt
TRBD1,TRBJ2-7,17,TRBV12-3/TRBV12-4,few,CASSLRRPDRGKYEQYF,TGTGCCAGCAGTTTGAGGCGGCCGGACAGGGGAAAGTACGAGCAGTACTTC
-,TRBJ2-7,17,TRBV27,few,CASSPPYGRLGGGEQYF,TGTGCCAGCAGTCCACCCTACGGACGACTCGGTGGGGGCGAGCAGTACTTC
-,TRBJ1-5,13,TRBV29-1,few,CSVGGGMKQPQHF,TGCAGCGTTGGGGGGGGGATGAAACAGCCCCAGCATTTT
TRBD2,TRBJ2-1,15,TRBV24-1,-,CATSREPGGRHEQFF,TGTGCCACCAGTCGCGAGCCGGGAGGGCGGCATGAGCAGTTCTTC
-,TRBJ1-1,13,TRBV6-5,few,CASRYDRGTEAFF,TGTGCCAGCAGATACGACAGAGGCACTGAAGCTTTCTTT
TRBD2,TRBJ2-1,16,TRBV5-1,many,CASSLALAGGNNEQFF,TGCGCCAGCAGCTTGGCCCTAGCGGGAGGAAACAATGAGCAGTTCTTC
-,TRBJ2-5,14,TRBV3-1,few,CASSQSGAGGTQYF,TGTGCCAGCAGCCAATCCGGGGCCGGAGGGACCCAGTACTTC
TRBD1,TRBJ2-7,16,TRBV9,-,CASSGTTGGSVYEQYF,TGTGCCAGCAGCGGAACGACAGGGGGCAGCGTCTACGAGCAGTACTTC
-,TRBJ2-1,18,TRBV11-2,few,CASSSMWGTASSYNEQFF,TGTGCCAGCAGCTCTATGTGGGGGACTGCTAGCTCCTACAATGAGCAGTTCTTC
-,TRBJ1-6,17,TRBV20-1,-,CSARGAAGRSYNSPLHF,TGCAGTGCTAGAGGGGCGGCAGGGAGGTCCTATAATTCACCCCTCCACTTT
-,TRBJ1-4,15,TRBV12-3/TRBV12-4,-,CASSFSRLLNEKLFF,TGTGCCAGCAGTTTTTCCCGTTTACTTAATGAAAAACTGTTTTTT
-,TRBJ1-1,16,TRBV29-1,few,CSVPWYRSSMNTEAFF,TGCAGCGTTCCTTGGTACAGGTCTAGCATGAACACTGAAGCTTTCTTT
-,TRBJ1-5,17,TRBV5-1,-,CASSPGTITRSNQPQHF,TGCGCCAGCAGCCCCGGGACAATTACTCGTAGCAATCAGCCCCAGCATTTT
-,TRBJ2-1,15,TRBV7-2,-,CASSLAALSYNEQFF,TGTGCCAGCAGTTTAGCAGCCCTCAGCTACAATGAGCAGTTCTTC
-,TRBJ1-1,14,TRBV12-3/TRBV12-4,-,CASSDDYRDFEAFF,TGTGCCAGCAGTGATGATTACCGGGATTTTGAAGCTTTCTTT
-,TRBJ2-5,13,TRBV9,few,CASSVELQETQYF,TGTGCCAGCAGCGTAGAATTGCAAGAGACCCAGTACTTC
TRBD1,TRBJ2-7,15,TRBV19,-,CASSAGQGGPYEQYF,TGTGCCAGTAGTGCGGGACAGGGGGGCCCCTACGAGCAGTACTTC
-,TRBJ1-5,13,TRBV12-3/TRBV12-4,-,CAGSTGGGQPQHF,TGTGCCGGGTCGACAGGCGGGGGGCAGCCCCAGCATTTT
TRBD2,TRBJ2-1,16,TRBV13,few,CASSIEGLAPYNEQFF,TGTGCCAGCAGCATAGAGGGACTAGCCCCCTACAATGAGCAGTTCTTC